The T cell receptor (beta chain) described here comes from a study of blood T cell repertoires in COVID-19. At the level of the study: COVID-19 samples from acute and convalescent phases originated in the United States, Italy and Spain. PBMCs, B-cell-depleted T cells, or T cells were the source of the cDNA or gDNA that made up the material.

Under the authors' procedure: Reference gene primer amplification in the assay estimated nucleated cell counts. Method: immunoSEQ multiplex PCR; TCRdb's copy keeps in-frame clones and lacks some. That table gives V, J and clone size, and the DNA gave D and trimming. The table shows roughly 87,000 clones, with 86% occurring only once. CDR3 length: 13 residues. V gave up 7 bases and J gave up 2 bases, with 10 bases separating them. Germline V gives CDR1 SNHLY, CDR2 FYNNEI. The source material was peripheral blood. The TCR sequence derives from a human donor in a cohort sampled during active COVID-19. The chain carries TRBV2 and TRBJ2-3, with a tentative D call TRBD2 (5 bases). The CDR3 reads CASKRADTDTQYF. The CDR3 DNA reads as TGTGCCAGCAAAAGAGCGGACACAGATACGCAGTATTTT.